This TCR beta chain was captured by sequencing in a study of blood T cells in healthy people across ages (dated by TCRdb to 2014 to 2015). For the wider study: Template switching captured roughly one uniquely barcoded TCR beta cDNA molecule per two T cells in model experiments. Age-related changes in TCR beta repertoire diversity were measured in the study by deep sequencing normalized with unique cDNA molecular identifiers. To avoid experimental bias, donors of different ages were spread randomly across the sequencing lanes. Four age groups were formed from the donors: young (average roughly 15 years), middle-aged (approximately 40), aged (approximately 60) and long-lived (more than 75). Using the same blood draw, the study looked at two additional independent replicas of 1 million unique cDNA reads for two donors, one aged 18 to 30 and the other aged 80 or older.

The library came from 5' RACE. Data came from an Illumina HiSeq 2500. A second PCR of about 6 to 11 cycles was run with a J-beta primer mix and a sample-barcoded 5' primer. Each TCR beta cDNA molecule received a unique molecular identifier from a template-switch 5' adaptor carrying 12 random nucleotides. Each sample yielded at least 2.5 million CDR3-containing paired-end reads. All of the RNA was converted into first-strand cDNA using the Mint cDNA synthesis kit, with a TRBC-specific oligonucleotide serving as the primer. After uracil-DNA glycosylase treatment, a first 18-cycle PCR used universal primers M1SS and BC2_uni_R on all cDNA. On the study's bioinformatics: Each sample was normalized by randomly selecting 1 million high-quality reads, each carrying a distinct molecular identifier. Reads sharing molecular identifiers were discarded rather than binned into consensus sequences. CDR3 identification, clonotype clustering and error correction used MiTCR with a Q25 quality threshold and the strictest error-elimination algorithm. A nonparametric unseen species model with Euler transformation was used to estimate lower-bound total TCR beta diversity. TCRdb reworked the public reads: Q25 trimming with fastp, MiXCR clone assembly, productive beta chains retained. All rows with the same CDR3 protein become a single entry with the most common DNA and genes. The V and J calls, along with clone size, are taken from TCRdb and not from the paper's own processing. The sample table contains around 1,500,000 distinct CDR3 sequences; only one count was recorded for approximately 28% of them. The ten largest clones capture more than 6% of the sample.

In this sample, this clonotype turned up once. Its antigen remains undetermined. No base-level quality is on record; no much larger clone is a single base apart. One read is thin evidence. The donors were 40 or so Caucasian individuals from Russia, aged about 6 to 100 years, who were systemically healthy. Each donor gave ten milliliters of peripheral blood, collected into EDTA-treated Vacutainer tubes. Ficoll-Paque density-gradient centrifugation was used to isolate PBMCs, with at least 7 million obtained per sample. Trizol reagent was used to extract total RNA from PBMCs, with at least 5 micrograms per sample. For every donor, flow cytometry on a PBMC aliquot measured the percentage of naive CD45RAhigh/CD27high T cells. Reading from cysteine to phenylalanine, the CDR3 counts 14 amino acids. The CDR3 DNA has 42 bases and is translated from base 1. The V end gives up 6 bases and the J end 7 bases, leaving 11 bases in the junction not matched to a gene.

General findings and caveats noted by the study authors: Donor CMV infection status was unknown, potentially confounding age-related changes in expanded clonotypes. Because profiling used bulk unsorted PBMCs, naive and antigen-experienced compartments could not be compared conclusively. A strong correlation was found between observed TCR beta diversity and the percentage of naive T cells measured by flow cytometry. Compared with the aged group, the long-lived group had more naive CD4+ T cells, fewer expanded clones and increased TCR diversity, suggesting age selection. Estimates of total diversity from one million sequenced T cells were regarded as lower bounds and underestimates. Observed TCR beta diversity per million T cells fell roughly linearly with age, and a significant reduction was already apparent by age approximately 40.

The receptor's source is a woman in her twenties or thirties in good health. Material for sequencing was blood. This sequence uses TRBV12-3 or TRBV12-4 and TRBJ2-5; a stretch of 7 junction bases matches TRBD1. The nucleotide sequence reads TGTGCCAGCAGCGCAACAGGGGAGTGTGGGACCCAGTACTTC. The resulting protein is CASSATGECGTQYF.